This TCR beta chain originates from a study of cytotoxic CD8 clonotypes in ibrutinib-treated CLL. The wider study: A median 12 months of treatment, range 6 to 36, preceded the collection of response samples.

The V end was cut by 0 bases, the J end by 7 bases, with 16 bases between. In germline, CDR1 is SGHTA, CDR2 FQGNSA. The CDR3 spans 16 residues. Sequenced by immunoSEQ multiplex PCR; TCRdb stores in-frame clones only, minus some. There are over 65,000 clones in the sample; about four fifths occur only once, and approximately 5.1% lies in the top ten. Overall study findings and caveats: There were few public clonotypes, and on treatment they contracted or stayed stable.

TCR beta library input comprised about 1.9 micrograms of genomic DNA from cryopreserved PBMCs. With regard to this clone: No antigen is known for it.

The specimen was PBMCs, collected after 12 months of ibrutinib treatment. J is TRBJ1-5 and V is TRBV7-2; D might be TRBD1 (5 bases). This TCR came from a human donor with chronic lymphocytic leukemia. The DNA of the CDR3 is TGTGCCAGCAGCTTAGCCCCCCCGCAGGGAGGCCAGCCCCAGCATTTT. Its translation is CASSLAPPQGGQPQHF. The variable domain in full, with the rest retrieved from reference TRBV7-2 and TRBJ1-5, is GAGVSQSPSNKVTEKGKDVELRCDPISGHTALYWYRQSLGQGLEFLIYFQGNSAPDKSGLPSDRFSAERTGGSVSTLTIQRTQQEDSAVYLCASSLAPPQGGQPQHFGDGTRLSIL.